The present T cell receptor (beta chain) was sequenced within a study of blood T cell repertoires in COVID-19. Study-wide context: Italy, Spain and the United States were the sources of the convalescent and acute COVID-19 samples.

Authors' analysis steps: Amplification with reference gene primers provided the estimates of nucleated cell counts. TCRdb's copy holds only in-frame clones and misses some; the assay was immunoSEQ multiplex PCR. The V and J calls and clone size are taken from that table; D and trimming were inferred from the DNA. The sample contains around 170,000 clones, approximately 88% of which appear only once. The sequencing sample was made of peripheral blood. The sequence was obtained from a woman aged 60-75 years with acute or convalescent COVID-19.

CDR3 loop: CASSVGTSRRDTQYF. For the CDR3, the DNA is TGTGCCAGTAGTGTAGGGACTAGTCGTAGGGATACGCAGTATTTT. The chain combines TRBV19 with TRBJ2-3; the match to TRBD2 covers 8 bases. The CDR3 has 15 amino acids. Trimming cost V 5 bases and J 6 bases; bases outside gene matches: 10. CDR1 and CDR2 from the germline V gene are LNHDA and SQIVND (reference sequence). Variable domain in full (rest from reference TRBV19 and TRBJ2-3): DGGITQSPKYLFRKEGQNVTLSCEQNLNHDAMYWYRQDPGQGLRLIYYSQIVNDFQKGDIAEGYSVSREKKESFPLTVTSAQKNPTAFYLCASSVGTSRRDTQYFGPGTRLTVL.